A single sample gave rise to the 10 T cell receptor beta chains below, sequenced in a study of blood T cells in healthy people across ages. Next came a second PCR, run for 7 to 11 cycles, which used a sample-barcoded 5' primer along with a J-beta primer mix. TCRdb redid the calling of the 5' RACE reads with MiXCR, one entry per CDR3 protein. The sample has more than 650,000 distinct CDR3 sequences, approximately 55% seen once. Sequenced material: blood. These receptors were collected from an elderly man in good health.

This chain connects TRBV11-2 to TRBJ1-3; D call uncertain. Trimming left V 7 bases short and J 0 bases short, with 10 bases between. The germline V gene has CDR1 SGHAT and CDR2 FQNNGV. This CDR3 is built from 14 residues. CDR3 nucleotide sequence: TGTGCCAGCACCCCGGGCCGCTCTGGAAACACCATATATTTT. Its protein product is CASTPGRSGNTIYF. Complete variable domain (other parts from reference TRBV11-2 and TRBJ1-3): EAGVAQSPRYKIIEKRQSVAFWCNPISGHATLYWYQQILGQGPKLLIQFQNNGVVDDSQLPKDRFSAERLKGVDSTLKIQPAKLEDSAVYLCASTPGRSGNTIYFGEGSWLTVV.

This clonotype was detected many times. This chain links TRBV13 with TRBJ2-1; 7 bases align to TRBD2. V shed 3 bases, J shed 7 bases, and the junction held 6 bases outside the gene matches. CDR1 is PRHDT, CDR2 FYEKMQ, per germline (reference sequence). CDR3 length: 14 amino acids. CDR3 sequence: CASSFGGSLNEQFF. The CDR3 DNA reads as TGTGCCAGCAGCTTTGGCGGGAGTTTGAATGAGCAGTTCTTC.

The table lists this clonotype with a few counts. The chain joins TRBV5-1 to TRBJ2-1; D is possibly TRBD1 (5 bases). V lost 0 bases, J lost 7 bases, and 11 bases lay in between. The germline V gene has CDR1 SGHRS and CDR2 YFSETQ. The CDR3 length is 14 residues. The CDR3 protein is CASSLANRPNEQFF. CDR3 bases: TGCGCCAGCAGCTTGGCAAACAGGCCAAATGAGCAGTTCTTC.

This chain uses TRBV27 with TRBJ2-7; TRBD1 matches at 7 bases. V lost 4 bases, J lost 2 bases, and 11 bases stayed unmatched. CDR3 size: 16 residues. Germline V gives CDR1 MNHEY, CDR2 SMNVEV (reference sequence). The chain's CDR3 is CASSSLPDRVTYEQYF. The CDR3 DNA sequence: TGTGCCAGCAGTTCCCTACCCGACAGGGTGACCTACGAGCAGTACTTC.

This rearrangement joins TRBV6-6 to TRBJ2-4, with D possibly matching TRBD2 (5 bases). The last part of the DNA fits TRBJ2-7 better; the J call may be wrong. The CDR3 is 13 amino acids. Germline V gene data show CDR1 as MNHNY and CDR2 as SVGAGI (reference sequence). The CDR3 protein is CASSSQRDTEQYF. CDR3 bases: TGTGCCAGCAGTTCACAGAGGGATACCGAGCAGTACTTC.

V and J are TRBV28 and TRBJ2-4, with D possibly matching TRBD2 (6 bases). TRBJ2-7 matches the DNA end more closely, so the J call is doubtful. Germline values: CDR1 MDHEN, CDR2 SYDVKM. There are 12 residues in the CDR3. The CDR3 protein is CASSPSGAEQYF. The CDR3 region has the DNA TGTGCCAGCAGTCCCTCGGGAGCCGAGCAGTACTTC.

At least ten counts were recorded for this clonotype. The CDR3 DNA reads as TGCAGCGTTGAAGAACTCCGGCTAGCGGGACGCGAGCAGTACTTC. Encoded protein: CSVEELRLAGREQYF. The chain joins TRBV29-1 to TRBJ2-7; 9 bases map to TRBD2. Germline V lookup: CDR1 SQVTM, CDR2 ANQGSEA. The CDR3 consists of 15 residues. V was clipped by 0 bases and J by 6 bases; unmatched bases: 9.

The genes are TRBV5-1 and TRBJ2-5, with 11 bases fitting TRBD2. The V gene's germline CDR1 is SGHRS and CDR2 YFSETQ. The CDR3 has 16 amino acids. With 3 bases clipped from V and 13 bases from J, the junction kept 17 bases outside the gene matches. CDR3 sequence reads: CASSSGWTSGRYERYF. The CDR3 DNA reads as TGCGCCAGCAGCTCGGGATGGACTAGCGGGCGCTACGAGCGGTACTTC.

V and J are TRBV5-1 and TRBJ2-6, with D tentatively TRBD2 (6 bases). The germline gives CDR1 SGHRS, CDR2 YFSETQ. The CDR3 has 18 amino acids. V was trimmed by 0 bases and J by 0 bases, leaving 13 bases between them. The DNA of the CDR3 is TGCGCCAGCAGCTTGGTAGGCGGACTAAGCTCTGGGGCCAACGTCCTGACTTTC. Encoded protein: CASSLVGGLSSGANVLTF.

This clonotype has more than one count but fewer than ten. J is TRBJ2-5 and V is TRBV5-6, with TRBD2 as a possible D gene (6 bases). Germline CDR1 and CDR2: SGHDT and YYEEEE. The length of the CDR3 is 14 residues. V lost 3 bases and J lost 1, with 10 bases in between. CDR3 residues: CASSSGEGQETQYF. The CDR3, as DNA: TGTGCCAGCAGCTCGGGAGAAGGCCAAGAGACCCAGTACTTC.